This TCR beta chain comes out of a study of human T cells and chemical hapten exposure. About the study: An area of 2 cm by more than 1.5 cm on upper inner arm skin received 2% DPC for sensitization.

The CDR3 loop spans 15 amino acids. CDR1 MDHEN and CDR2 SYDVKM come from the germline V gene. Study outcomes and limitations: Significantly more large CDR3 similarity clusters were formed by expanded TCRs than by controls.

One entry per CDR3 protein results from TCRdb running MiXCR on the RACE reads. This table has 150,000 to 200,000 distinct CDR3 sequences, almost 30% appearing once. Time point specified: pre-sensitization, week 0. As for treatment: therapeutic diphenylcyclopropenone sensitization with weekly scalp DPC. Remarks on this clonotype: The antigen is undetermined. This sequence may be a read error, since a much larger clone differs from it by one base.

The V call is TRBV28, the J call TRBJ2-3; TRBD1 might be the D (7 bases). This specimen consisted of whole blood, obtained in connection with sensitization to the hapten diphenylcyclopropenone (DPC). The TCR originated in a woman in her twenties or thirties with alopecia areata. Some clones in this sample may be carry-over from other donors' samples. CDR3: CACSPDRAGTDTQYF. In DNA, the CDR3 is TGTGCCTGCAGTCCCGACAGGGCGGGAACAGATACGCAGTATTTT.